One sample yielded the 10 T cell receptor beta chains listed below, sequenced in a study of cytomegalovirus exposure and HLA in healthy donors. PCR primers comprised 60 Vbeta and 13 Jbeta primers. Only in-frame clones appear in the TCRdb table, and some are missing; sequencing was by immunoSEQ multiplex PCR. The data hold 200,000 or so clones, with 65% to 90% observed a single time. Sequencing was performed on PBMCs. The receptors here all came from a girl aged 10 to 17 in good health and CMV-seronegative.

The chain recombines TRBV28 with TRBJ2-2; 7 nucleotides match TRBD2. The J segment lost 1 base and the V segment lost 7 bases, leaving 6 bases of the junction unmatched. The CDR3 sequence is 15 residues long. Germline-derived CDR1 and CDR2 are MDHEN and SYDVKM. In nucleotides, the CDR3 is TGTGCCAGCAAAGAGGTAGCGGGGAACACCGGGGAGCTGTTTTTT. Its translation is CASKEVAGNTGELFF.

This chain joins TRBV28 and TRBJ1-4; D is unclear. The CDR3 spans 12 residues. Trimming left V 5 bases short and J 4 bases short, with 5 bases between. Germline-derived CDR1 and CDR2 are MDHEN and SYDVKM. The CDR3 DNA reads TGTGCCAGCAGTCCTAATAATGAAAAACTGTTTTTT. Translation gives CASSPNNEKLFF.

The CDR3: CASSVTRDRVQPQHF. CDR3 DNA: TGTGCCAGTAGTGTTACTCGGGACAGGGTACAGCCCCAGCATTTT. This chain links TRBV19 with TRBJ1-5; 9 nucleotides match TRBD1. V lost 5 bases, J lost 7 bases, and 9 bases stayed unmatched. CDR1 is LNHDA, CDR2 SQIVND, per germline (reference sequence). This CDR3 spans 15 amino acids.

Of note for this clone: The junction shows a germline mismatch at one end, possibly a read error. The CDR3 region is CSSSFVNTEAFF. The CDR3 nucleotides read TGTTCCAGCAGCTTCGTCAACACTGAAGCTTTCTTT. The genes are TRBV7-9 and TRBJ1-1; D gene ambiguous. Looked up from germline, CDR1 is SEHNR and CDR2 is FQNEAQ (reference sequence). The CDR3 spans 12 residues.

V and J are TRBV2 and TRBJ2-5; a possible D gene is TRBD2 (6 bases). The CDR3 has 12 amino acids. V was shortened by 4 bases and J by 5 bases, with 8 bases between the two germline ends. Germline CDR1 SNHLY, CDR2 FYNNEI. The CDR3 coding sequence is TGTGCCAGCAGTGGGGACTCGGAGACCCAGTACTTC. Protein: CASSGDSETQYF.

This rearrangement joins TRBV28 to TRBJ1-2, with D maybe TRBD1 (5 bases). Germline lookup yields CDR1 MDHEN and CDR2 SYDVKM. This CDR3 is built from 15 residues. V lost 2 bases, J lost 8 bases, and 18 bases lay in between. The CDR3 loop reads CASSLAGDWVGGYTF. As DNA, the CDR3 is TGTGCCAGCAGTTTAGCGGGGGACTGGGTGGGCGGCTACACCTTC.

The rearrangement links TRBV7-2 to TRBJ1-5; perhaps TRBD1 as D (6 bases). Trimming left V 5 bases short and J 10 bases short, with 12 bases between. Germline loops: CDR1 SGHTA, CDR2 FQGNSA. This CDR3 comprises 12 residues. DNA of the CDR3: TGTGCCAGCAGCCGTATAGGGGGACCCCAGCATTTT. Its protein is CASSRIGGPQHF.

This sequence joins TRBV6-6 and TRBJ1-4; D is uncertain. Germline CDR1 reads MNHNY; CDR2 reads SVGAGI (reference sequence). The CDR3 runs 11 residues. V dropped 4 bases and J dropped 6 bases, with 3 bases sitting between them. CDR3 bases: TGTGCCAGCAGTTTATATGAAAAACTGTTTTTT. Residues: CASSLYEKLFF.

The rearrangement joins TRBV7-3 to TRBJ1-2; D remains unclear. V dropped 2 bases and J dropped 0 bases, with 10 bases sitting between them. Germline CDR1 and CDR2: SGHTA and FQGTGA. This CDR3 spans 15 amino acids. In DNA, the CDR3 is TGTGCCAGCAGCTTATTGGGCACTTCTAACTATGGCTACACCTTC. As protein: CASSLLGTSNYGYTF.

The chain uses TRBV7-2 and TRBJ1-5; D not resolved. Germline CDR1 reads SGHTA; CDR2 reads FQGNSA. Deletions cut 5 bases from V and 7 bases from J, with 12 bases between. The CDR3 covers 13 residues. CDR3 sequence: CASSVSRNQPQHF. DNA for the CDR3: TGTGCCAGCAGCGTATCCAGGAACCAGCCCCAGCATTTT.